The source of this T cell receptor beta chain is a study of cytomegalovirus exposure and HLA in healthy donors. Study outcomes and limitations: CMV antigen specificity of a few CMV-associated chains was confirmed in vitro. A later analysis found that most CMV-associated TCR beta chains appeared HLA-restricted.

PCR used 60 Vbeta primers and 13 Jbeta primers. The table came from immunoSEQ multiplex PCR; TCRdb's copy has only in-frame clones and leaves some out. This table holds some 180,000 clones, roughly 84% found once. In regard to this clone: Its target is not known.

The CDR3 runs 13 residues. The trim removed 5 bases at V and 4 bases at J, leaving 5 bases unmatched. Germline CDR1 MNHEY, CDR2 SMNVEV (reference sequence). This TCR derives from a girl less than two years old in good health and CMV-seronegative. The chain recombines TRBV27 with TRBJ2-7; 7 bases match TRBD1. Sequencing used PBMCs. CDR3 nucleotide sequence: TGTGCCAGCAGTGAACAGGGGTTTTACGAGCAGTACTTC. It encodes CASSEQGFYEQYF.